This passage covers 32 T cell receptor beta chains from one sample sequenced in a study of beta chain features in type 1 diabetes. These receptors have no identified antigens. Study observations and caveats: People with Type 1 diabetes carried modestly yet significantly shorter TCRB CDR3s in all four CD4+ subsets.

The sequenced template was cDNA made from the entire isolated RNA. TCRdb keeps only in-frame clones here, not all; method: immunoSEQ multiplex PCR. The sample holds a few hundred thousand clones, roughly 24% seen once. Specimen: naive CD4+ T cells from blood. The receptors originated from a woman aged 25 to 39 with type 1 diabetes.

This chain connects TRBV10-3 to TRBJ2-4, with D possibly TRBD1 on 6 matching bases. The CDR3 is made up of 14 amino acids. Germline CDR1 ENHRY, CDR2 SYGVKD. Deletions cut 8 bases from V and 1 base from J, with 12 bases between. This CDR3 reads CAIGGGGAKNIQYF. CDR3 in DNA: TGTGCCATCGGGGGCGGTGGGGCCAAAAACATTCAGTACTTC.

The V call is TRBV29-1, the J call TRBJ1-4; D gene uncertain. Germline V gene lookup returns CDR1 SQVTM and CDR2 ANQGSEA. Deletions cut 8 bases from V and 5 bases from J, with 15 bases between. The CDR3 sequence is 13 residues long. The CDR3 here is CSSRGPRNEKLFF. In nucleotides, the CDR3 is TGCAGCTCCCGAGGCCCGAGGAATGAAAAACTGTTTTTT. The variable domain in full, with the rest retrieved from reference TRBV29-1 and TRBJ1-4, is SAVISQKPSRDICQRGTSLTIQCQVDSQVTMMFWYRQQPGQSLTLIATANQGSEATYESGFVIDKFPISRPNLTFSTLTVSNMSPEDSSIYLCSSRGPRNEKLFFGSGTQLSVL.

This rearrangement joins TRBV27 to TRBJ2-5, with a tentative D call TRBD1 (6 bases). Trimming pared 5 bases from V and 5 bases from J, leaving 18 bases between. Germline CDR1 MNHEY, CDR2 SMNVEV (reference sequence). The CDR3 length is 15 residues. The CDR3 DNA reads as TGTGCCAGCAGTCCCTGGACAGCCATCGGGGAGACCCAGTACTTC. Its translation is CASSPWTAIGETQYF.

This clone turned up a few times. The rearrangement joins TRBV29-1 to TRBJ2-7; the D is unclear. V lost 8 bases, J lost 4 bases, and 12 bases lay in between. The CDR3 totals 11 residues. Germline CDR1 and CDR2: SQVTM and ANQGSEA. CDR3 in DNA: TGCAGCTTTACGACGGAGTACGAGCAGTACTTC. Its translation is CSFTTEYEQYF.

This CDR3 is CASSLGAGSYNEQFF. The CDR3 bases are TGCGCCAGCAGCTTGGGGGCGGGATCCTACAATGAGCAGTTCTTC. The chain recombines TRBV5-1 with TRBJ2-1; the D gene is possibly TRBD2 (6 bases). CDR3 size: 15 residues. V shed 0 bases and J shed 1 base, with 8 bases lying between them. Germline CDR1 is SGHRS and CDR2 is YFSETQ.

The CDR3 spells CASNKRTAGSEQYF. CDR3 coding DNA: TGTGCCAGCAACAAACGGACTGCGGGGAGCGAGCAGTACTTC. The J gene is TRBJ2-7, the V gene TRBV5-6; the D gene is possibly TRBD2 (6 bases). Germline-derived CDR1 and CDR2 are SGHDT and YYEEEE. The ends were cut back, 6 bases at V and 6 bases at J, with 19 bases in the middle. The CDR3 is 14 residues long. Based on the CDR3 plus reference TRBV5-6 and TRBJ2-7, the full variable domain is DAGVTQSPTHLIKTRGQQVTLRCSPKSGHDTVSWYQQALGQGPQFIFQYYEEEERQRGNFPDRFSGHQFPNYSSELNVNALLLGDSALYLCASNKRTAGSEQYFGPGTRLTVT.

Here the CDR3 DNA reads TGTGCCAGCAGCTATGGACAGCGCCCGTCCCAGTACTTC. Amino acid sequence: CASSYGQRPSQYF. The chain combines TRBV13 with TRBJ2-5; tentative D call: TRBD1 (6 bases). This CDR3 contains 13 residues. V was shortened by 4 bases and J by 9 bases, with 15 bases between the two germline ends. Per germline, CDR1 PRHDT and CDR2 FYEKMQ (reference sequence).

This clone was picked up a small number of times. This chain joins TRBV28 and TRBJ2-7; TRBD2 matches 9 bases. V dropped 7 bases and J dropped 0; count of bases not matched to a gene: 4. CDR3 length: 14 residues. Looked up from germline, CDR1 is MDHEN and CDR2 is SYDVKM. CDR3 loop: CASTGLAHSYEQYF. In nucleotides, the CDR3 is TGTGCCAGCACCGGACTAGCGCACTCCTACGAGCAGTACTTC.

The chain carries TRBV29-1 and TRBJ1-5; D may be TRBD1 (6 bases). Trimming removed 4 bases at V and 5 bases at J, with 9 bases between. Germline CDR1 reads SQVTM; CDR2 reads ANQGSEA. The CDR3 is 12 residues long. CDR3 sequence: CSVVSGDQPQHF. The CDR3 nucleotides read TGCAGCGTTGTGTCAGGGGATCAGCCCCAGCATTTT.

The genes are TRBV10-3 and TRBJ2-7, with 14 bases lining up with TRBD2. Trimming took 5 bases from V and 0 from J; bases not matched to a gene: 6. This CDR3 region has 17 residues. Germline V gene sequence: CDR1 ENHRY, CDR2 SYGVKD. The CDR3 loop reads CAISPGLAGVNSYEQYF. CDR3 nucleotide sequence: TGTGCCATCAGTCCGGGACTAGCGGGAGTAAACTCCTACGAGCAGTACTTC.

Only a few counts were recorded for this clone. The V call is TRBV28, the J call TRBJ1-4; D gene ambiguous. Trimming shortened V by 7 bases and J by 0 bases, and 6 bases separated the two germline ends. Per germline, CDR1 MDHEN and CDR2 SYDVKM. CDR3 length: 13 amino acids. The CDR3 reads CASNGATNEKLFF. The CDR3 nucleotides are TGTGCCAGCAACGGAGCAACTAATGAAAAACTGTTTTTT.

CDR3 residues: CSVAYEQYF. In nucleotides, the CDR3 is TGCAGCGTTGCTTACGAGCAGTACTTC. The genes are TRBV29-1 and TRBJ2-7; no clear D. Germline CDR1 reads SQVTM; CDR2 reads ANQGSEA. CDR3 length equals 9 residues. Deletions cut 4 bases from V and 4 bases from J, with 2 bases between.

This clone was observed a handful of times. This CDR3 is also generated by other DNA sequences in the sample. The rearrangement joins TRBV7-9 to TRBJ2-7; 8 bases are shared with TRBD2. In germline, CDR1 is SEHNR, CDR2 FQNEAQ (reference sequence). Unmatched junction bases numbered 5, after V lost 6 bases and J lost 1 base. The CDR3 totals 14 residues. The chain's CDR3 is CASSLAGGSYEQYF. CDR3 DNA: TGTGCCAGCAGTTTGGCGGGGGGATCCTACGAGCAGTACTTC.

J is TRBJ2-1 and V is TRBV7-9; the D gene is possibly TRBD2 (6 bases). V was shortened by 3 bases and J by 4 bases, with 16 bases between the two germline ends. Germline lookup yields CDR1 SEHNR and CDR2 FQNEAQ (reference sequence). The CDR3 length is 16 residues. CDR3 bases: TGTGCCAGCAGCTTTCTAGGAGCGGGCCTATACAATGAGCAGTTCTTC. Translation gives CASSFLGAGLYNEQFF.

This clone was counted only a few times. This chain links TRBV30 with TRBJ2-7; the match to TRBD1 covers 7 bases. This CDR3 has 14 residues. V lost 1 base, J lost 3 bases, and 6 bases stayed unmatched. CDR1 is GTSNPN, CDR2 SVGIG, per germline (reference sequence). The CDR3 region is CAWSAGTVGYEQYF. The CDR3 DNA reads TGTGCCTGGAGTGCCGGGACAGTTGGCTACGAGCAGTACTTC. The whole variable domain, remainder taken from reference TRBV30 and TRBJ2-7, is SQTIHQWPATLVQPVGSPLSLECTVEGTSNPNLYWYRQAAGRGLQLLFYSVGIGQISSEVPQNLSASRPQDRQFILSSKKLLLSDSGFYLCAWSAGTVGYEQYFGPGTRLTVT.

The chain is built from TRBV29-1 and TRBJ2-2, with D possibly TRBD1 on 5 matching bases. The CDR3 covers 14 residues. V gave up 1 base and J gave up 3 bases, with 9 bases separating them. The V gene's germline CDR1 is SQVTM and CDR2 ANQGSEA. Here the CDR3 reads CSVEVQQDTGELFF. The CDR3 nucleotides read TGCAGCGTTGAAGTCCAACAGGACACCGGGGAGCTGTTTTTT.

The chain uses TRBV27 and TRBJ2-1, with TRBD2 identical over 8 bases. Unmatched junction bases numbered 12, after V lost 4 bases and J lost 10 bases. The germline V gene has CDR1 MNHEY and CDR2 SMNVEV (reference sequence). The CDR3 covers 15 residues. The CDR3 spells CASSYRTSSLWEQFF. The CDR3 region has the DNA TGTGCCAGCAGTTATAGGACTAGCTCCCTCTGGGAGCAGTTCTTC.

The rearrangement joins TRBV30 to TRBJ2-1, with no clear D. Germline V lookup: CDR1 GTSNPN, CDR2 SVGIG (reference sequence). Trimming left V 2 bases short and J 2 bases short, with 10 bases between. This CDR3 has 14 amino acids. CDR3 region: CAWSFVGPYNEQFF. As DNA, the CDR3 is TGTGCCTGGAGTTTCGTGGGCCCCTACAATGAGCAGTTCTTC.

This clone occurred a few times. The chain recombines TRBV27 with TRBJ2-2; 14 bases map to TRBD2. Trimming took 3 bases from V and 2 from J; bases not matched to a gene: 2. This CDR3 has 17 residues. CDR1 is MNHEY and CDR2 is SMNVEV in the germline V gene (reference sequence). The CDR3 region has the DNA TGTGCCAGCAGTTTGGGACTAGCGGGAGTCAACACCGGGGAGCTGTTTTTT. Protein: CASSLGLAGVNTGELFF.

This clone was recorded a few times. V and J are TRBV11-2 and TRBJ2-2, with 10 nucleotides matching TRBD1. The trim removed 2 bases at V and 7 bases at J, leaving 4 bases unmatched. The CDR3 is made up of 15 amino acids. Germline CDR1 SGHAT, CDR2 FQNNGV. The CDR3 sequence: CASSLRGQGNGELFF. DNA of the CDR3: TGTGCCAGCAGCTTAAGGGGACAGGGGAACGGGGAGCTGTTTTTT.

This clone was seen more than once but under ten times. The rearrangement uses TRBV7-2 and TRBJ2-6; D gene uncertain. Trimming stripped 3 bases from V and 0 bases from J, with 12 bases between. The CDR3 totals 17 residues. Germline values: CDR1 SGHTA, CDR2 FQGNSA. The CDR3 region is CASSLQILLSGANVLTF. The CDR3, as DNA: TGTGCCAGCAGCTTGCAGATACTACTCTCTGGGGCCAACGTCCTGACTTTC.

On this clone itself: Other DNA sequences within the sample encode an identical CDR3. The chain couples TRBV6-5 to TRBJ1-2; TRBD1 aligns across 9 bases. Trimming took 5 bases from V and 8 from J; bases not matched to a gene: 9. Per the germline V gene, CDR1 is MNHEY and CDR2 is SVGAGI. This CDR3 is 14 amino acids long. CDR3 sequence (DNA): TGTGCCAGCAGTCTCCGGGACAGGGATTACGGCTACACCTTC. Protein: CASSLRDRDYGYTF.

J is TRBJ2-1 and V is TRBV5-1, with 7 bases matching TRBD2. Unmatched junction bases numbered 3, after V lost 1 base and J lost 5 bases. The CDR3 runs to 14 residues. Germline assignment: CDR1 SGHRS and CDR2 YFSETQ. The CDR3 nucleotides are TGCGCCAGCAGCTTGCCTGCGGGGGACAATGAGCAGTTCTTC. Its translation is CASSLPAGDNEQFF. The full variable domain, its missing parts supplied by reference TRBV5-1 and TRBJ2-1, is KAGVTQTPRYLIKTRGQQVTLSCSPISGHRSVSWYQQTPGQGLQFLFEYFSETQRNKGNFPGRFSGRQFSNSRSEMNVSTLELGDSALYLCASSLPAGDNEQFFGPGTRLTVL.

CDR3 amino acids: CASSLGGTGGTYEQYF. In DNA form, the CDR3 reads TGCGCCAGCAGCTTGGGCGGGACAGGGGGGACCTACGAGCAGTACTTC. The rearrangement uses TRBV5-1 and TRBJ2-7; 11 nucleotides match TRBD1. The CDR3 contains 16 residues. Trimming removed 0 bases from V and 2 bases from J; junction bases left unmatched: 4. Looked up from germline, CDR1 is SGHRS and CDR2 is YFSETQ.

V is TRBV27 and J is TRBJ1-2; no reliable D call. V was shortened by 6 bases and J by 4 bases, with 15 bases between the two germline ends. There are 14 residues in the CDR3. Germline V CDR1 and CDR2: MNHEY, SMNVEV (reference sequence). This chain's CDR3 is CASREEGRFYGYTF. The CDR3 DNA reads TGTGCCAGCAGGGAAGAGGGTCGGTTCTATGGCTACACCTTC.

This clone was recorded a few times. Written as DNA, the CDR3 is TGCAGTGCCCCCTGGGGGGGCCCCTCTTTCTTC. Translation: CSAPWGGPSFF. This chain connects TRBV20-1 to TRBJ2-1; a weak D match, TRBD2 (7 bases). The germline gives CDR1 DFQATT, CDR2 SNEGSKA (reference sequence). The CDR3 covers 11 residues. V was shortened by 6 bases and J by 16 bases, with 19 bases between the two germline ends.

This clone was observed a handful of times. The chain recombines TRBV29-1 with TRBJ2-1, with TRBD2 matching 7 bases. The CDR3 consists of 15 residues. Looked up from germline, CDR1 is SQVTM and CDR2 is ANQGSEA. Trimming removed 5 bases from V and 0 bases from J; junction bases left unmatched: 7. This CDR3 is CSVRRLAGSYNEQFF. The CDR3 nucleotides read TGCAGCGTTCGGAGACTAGCCGGCTCCTACAATGAGCAGTTCTTC.

The rearrangement uses TRBV18 and TRBJ2-7; maybe TRBD1 (5 bases). The CDR3 has 12 amino acids. The ends were cut back, 2 bases at V and 5 bases at J, with 7 bases in the middle. Germline loops: CDR1 KGHSH, CDR2 LQKENI. The CDR3 reads CASSPMGHEQYF. CDR3 sequence (DNA): TGTGCCAGCTCACCAATGGGGCACGAGCAGTACTTC. Looking up the rest from reference TRBV18 and TRBJ2-7 gives the full variable domain: NAGVMQNPRHLVRRRGQEARLRCSPMKGHSHVYWYRQLPEEGLKFMVYLQKENIIDESGMPKERFSAEFPKEGPSILRIQQVVRGDSAAYFCASSPMGHEQYFGPGTRLTVT.

This clone was counted a few times. The chain carries TRBV6-6 and TRBJ2-1; 9 bases map to TRBD2. CDR3 size: 16 residues. The trim removed 6 bases at V and 6 bases at J, leaving 12 bases unmatched. Germline loops: CDR1 MNHNY, CDR2 SVGAGI (reference sequence). CDR3 DNA sequence: TGTGCCAGCAGGACCCCTAGCGGGAACAGAGCCAATGAGCAGTTCTTC. Its translation is CASRTPSGNRANEQFF.

The chain uses TRBV30 and TRBJ2-6, with a tentative D call TRBD2 (5 bases). The CDR3 contains 16 residues. V was pared by 0 bases and J by 0 bases, with 9 bases between. Germline loops: CDR1 GTSNPN, CDR2 SVGIG (reference sequence). In nucleotides, the CDR3 is TGTGCCTGGAGTGTACGAGGGCCCTCTGGGGCCAACGTCCTGACTTTC. As protein: CAWSVRGPSGANVLTF.

This clone was observed a handful of times. CDR3 in DNA: TGTGCCTGGAGTTTCTCTCCCTACGAGCAGTACTTC. Protein sequence: CAWSFSPYEQYF. This chain links TRBV30 with TRBJ2-7, with D uncertain. The CDR3 totals 12 residues. Germline V gene lookup returns CDR1 GTSNPN and CDR2 SVGIG (reference sequence). The germline V and J ends were trimmed by 2 bases and 2 bases, with 7 bases remaining between them.

This clone was found a few times. V gene TRBV7-9 combines with J gene TRBJ1-5; D is ambiguous. V lost 3 bases and J lost 4, with 4 bases in between. This CDR3 has 12 residues. The germline gives CDR1 SEHNR, CDR2 FQNEAQ (reference sequence). The CDR3 nucleotides read TGTGCCAGCAGCTTCAATAATCAGCCCCAGCATTTT. This encodes CASSFNNQPQHF.